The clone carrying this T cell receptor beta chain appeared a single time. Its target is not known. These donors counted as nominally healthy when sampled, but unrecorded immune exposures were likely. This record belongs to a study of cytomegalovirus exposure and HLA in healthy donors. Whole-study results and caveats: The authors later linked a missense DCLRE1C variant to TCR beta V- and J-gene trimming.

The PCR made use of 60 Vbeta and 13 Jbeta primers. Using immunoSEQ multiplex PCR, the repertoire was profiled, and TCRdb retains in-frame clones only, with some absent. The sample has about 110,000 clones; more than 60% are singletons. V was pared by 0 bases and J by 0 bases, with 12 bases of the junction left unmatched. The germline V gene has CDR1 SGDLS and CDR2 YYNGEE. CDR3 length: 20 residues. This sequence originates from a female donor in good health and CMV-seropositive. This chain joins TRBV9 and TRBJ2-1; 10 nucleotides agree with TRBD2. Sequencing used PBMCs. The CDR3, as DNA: TGTGCCAGCAGCGTAGAGGGGGCTAGCGGGGGCCCTAGCTCCTACAATGAGCAGTTCTTC. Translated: CASSVEGASGGPSSYNEQFF.